A selection of T cell receptor beta chains follows, all from one sample in a study of T cells after yellow fever vaccination. TCRdb re-called the 5' RACE reads with MiXCR, one entry per CDR3 protein. The data contain 140,000 to 150,000 distinct CDR3 sequences, about 6.2% of them singletons. The sequences come from CD4+ T cells sorted from PBMCs, collected 10 days after the yellow fever booster vaccination. These receptors were taken from a man in his thirties or forties who received the YFV17D yellow fever vaccine. Both conserved end residues are part of each CDR3. The order of the fields is CDR3 length, J gene, V gene, D gene, clone size, CDR3 DNA, CDR3 protein. D genes are given only for firm matches. A clone size is listed for some rows: how often the clone was seen (once, few, many), or a class if it is expanded.

13	TRBJ1-1	TRBV20-1	TRBD1	-	TGCAGTGCTAGGGCGACAGGGGCGGGTGAAGCTTTCTTT	CSARATGAGEAFF
11	TRBJ1-4	TRBV12-3/TRBV12-4	-	many	TGTGCCAGCAGAGATTATGAAAAACTGTTTTTT	CASRDYEKLFF
14	TRBJ2-3	TRBV5-1	-	many	TGCGCCAGCAGCTTGGACGCAGGCTCGGATACGCAGTATTTT	CASSLDAGSDTQYF
14	TRBJ2-3	TRBV5-1	-	many	TGCGCCAGCAGTCGCGAACGGAACACAGATACGCAGTATTTT	CASSRERNTDTQYF
16	TRBJ2-1	TRBV4-3	TRBD2	many	TGCGCCAGCAGCCAAGATGCTAGCGGGAGGGCCAATGAGCAGTTCTTC	CASSQDASGRANEQFF
14	TRBJ2-4	TRBV7-2	-	many	TGTGCCAGCAGCTTACGGCTAGCCAAAAACATTCAGTACTTC	CASSLRLAKNIQYF
14	TRBJ2-1	TRBV7-2	-	many	TGTGCCAGCGGAGCGGCTAGGGGGTACAATGAGCAGTTCTTC	CASGAARGYNEQFF
14	TRBJ2-5	TRBV5-1	-	few	TGCGCCAGCAGCCTTCGGACGCCGGGGGAGACCCAGTACTTC	CASSLRTPGETQYF
15	TRBJ2-5	TRBV5-4	-	few	TGTGCCAGCAGCCCAGAGGGGGGTCCCATAGAGACCCAGTACTTC	CASSPEGGPIETQYF
15	TRBJ2-7	TRBV4-3	TRBD1	many	TGCGCCAGCAGCCAAGCCGGGACAGGGGGTTACGAGCAGTACTTC	CASSQAGTGGYEQYF
12	TRBJ2-7	TRBV28	-	many	TGTGCCAGCAGTACAGGATTTAGGGAGCAGTACTTC	CASSTGFREQYF
20	TRBJ2-3	TRBV20-1	TRBD2	many	TGCAGTGCCAGATTCACCGGGACTAGCGGGATCCGGGCGGTAACAGATACGCAGTATTTT	CSARFTGTSGIRAVTDTQYF
16	TRBJ2-3	TRBV7-9	-	many	TGTGCCAGCAGTTCCCTAAGTGTGTTCTCCCCCGATACGCAGTATTTT	CASSSLSVFSPDTQYF
13	TRBJ2-6	TRBV18	-	few	TGTGCCAGCTCACCAGGTGGGGCCAACGTCCTGACTTTC	CASSPGGANVLTF
13	TRBJ1-2	TRBV29-1	-	few	TGCAGCGCACGGTCAGCGTCTAACTATGGCTACACCTTC	CSARSASNYGYTF
18	TRBJ2-1	TRBV11-2	-	many	TGTGCCAGCAGCCCAAGTGCCGTCGTAGGGCCAGCCTACAATGAGCAGTTCTTC	CASSPSAVVGPAYNEQFF
15	TRBJ2-7	TRBV4-3	-	many	TGCGCCAGCAGCCGTGGACTTACAAGCTCCTACGAGCAGTACTTC	CASSRGLTSSYEQYF
16	TRBJ2-5	TRBV5-5	TRBD1	many	TGTGCCAGCAGCACACATATACAGGGGTTGGAGGAGACCCAGTACTTC	CASSTHIQGLEETQYF
17	TRBJ2-2	TRBV6-5	TRBD1	many	TGTGCCAGCAGACTACAACCGGGACAGGGAAGTGCCGGGGAGCTGTTTTTT	CASRLQPGQGSAGELFF
14	TRBJ1-1	TRBV18	-	many	TGTGCCAGCTCACCAATCTTAGAGAGTTCTGAAGCTTTCTTT	CASSPILESSEAFF
14	TRBJ2-4	TRBV29-1	-	many	TGCAGCGTTGACTCGGGGGCAGCCAAAAACATTCAGTACTTC	CSVDSGAAKNIQYF
14	TRBJ2-7	TRBV10-3	-	many	TGTGCCATCAGTGAGGGGAACGGGCCCTACGAGCAGTACTTC	CAISEGNGPYEQYF